This TCR beta chain was sequenced during a study of breast tumors, draining lymph nodes, adjacent tissues. General study results and limits: The data were judged consistent with most tumor T cells coming from lymph node and expanding in tumor. Tumors had less TCR diversity than lymph nodes, more than nontumor tissue.

One entry per CDR3 protein results from TCRdb running MiXCR on the multiplex PCR reads. The data contain over 35,000 distinct CDR3 sequences, around 35% of them singletons. A word on this clonotype: What it recognizes is unknown. A much larger clone lies a single base off, so this may be a read error.

CDR3 length equals 15 residues. Germline assignment: CDR1 SEHNR and CDR2 FQNEAQ (reference sequence). The sequence derives from a female donor with breast cancer. Some clones in this sample may be carry-over from other donors' samples. The rearrangement links TRBV7-9 to TRBJ1-5, with a possible D match to TRBD1 (6 bases). The source material was breast tumor tissue. Here the CDR3 DNA reads TGTGCCAGCAGCCGGGACACCAGGAGCACTCAGCCCCAGCATTTT. Translation gives CASSRDTRSTQPQHF. The full variable domain, its missing parts supplied by reference TRBV7-9 and TRBJ1-5, is DTGVSQNPRHKITKRGQNVTFRCDPISEHNRLYWYRQTLGQGPEFLTYFQNEAQLEKSRLLSDRFSAERPKGSFSTLEIQRTEQGDSAMYLCASSRDTRSTQPQHFGDGTRLSIL.